This T cell receptor beta chain comes out of a study of T cell responses to AZD1222 COVID-19 vaccine. Study-wide background: The analysis combined second doses at about 4 or about 12 weeks.

Points from the study as a whole: Along spike, vaccine-associated CD4 TCRs were found throughout, with dominance at 160-218 and 743-854.

Produced via immunoSEQ multiplex PCR; TCRdb's table is partial and in-frame only. The profile shows some 120,000 clones, about 85% of them singletons. A note on this clone: Its antigen is unidentified.

The germline CDR1 and CDR2 sequences are SQVTM and ANQGSEA. The CDR3 covers 13 residues. The germline V and J ends were trimmed by 4 bases and 7 bases, with 14 bases remaining between them. This chain joins TRBV29-1 and TRBJ2-1; the D gene is possibly TRBD2 (5 bases). The sequence was obtained from an adult in good health. This specimen consisted of peripheral blood, obtained on day 0 of AZD1222 vaccination. The CDR3 DNA is TGCAGCGTTGGCGGGTCGGTTATAAATGAGCAGTTCTTC. It encodes CSVGGSVINEQFF.